This passage covers 21 T cell receptor beta chains from one sample sequenced in a study of esophageal squamous cell carcinoma under preoperative chemotherapy. As for time point: after preoperative PTX-NDP chemotherapy. TCRdb called the PCR reads again in MiXCR, with one record for every CDR3 protein. Of around 19,000 distinct CDR3 sequences in the sample, about 43% were seen once. Sampling was conducted from a patient given preoperative chemotherapy. These receptors all come from a human donor with esophageal squamous cell carcinoma. The donor label of this sample is uncertain.

This clonotype was seen a handful of times. The rearrangement uses TRBV5-1 and TRBJ2-1; TRBD2 aligns across 8 bases. The CDR3 extends over 14 amino acids. V dropped 4 bases and J dropped 6; count of bases not matched to a gene: 6. The V gene's germline CDR1 is SGHRS and CDR2 YFSETQ. The CDR3 reads CASSREGTSNEQFF. For the CDR3, the DNA is TGCGCCAGCAGCAGGGAGGGGACTAGCAATGAGCAGTTCTTC.

The CDR3 sequence: CASSAADRVRDTQYF. In DNA form, the CDR3 reads TGTGCCAGCAGTGCGGCGGACAGGGTCCGAGATACGCAGTATTTT. The rearrangement links TRBV6-1 to TRBJ2-3, with 8 bases identical to TRBD1. J gave up 5 bases and V 4 bases, and 8 bases lay outside the gene matches. This CDR3 has 15 amino acids. CDR1 MNHNS and CDR2 SASEGT come from the germline V gene.

This sequence joins TRBV5-1 and TRBJ2-3; 7 bases line up with TRBD1. J was trimmed by 3 bases and V by 1 base; bases with no gene match: 5. The germline V gene has CDR1 SGHRS and CDR2 YFSETQ. This CDR3 is 15 amino acids long. CDR3 nucleotides: TGCGCCAGCAGCTTGATGGGACAGCTGACAGATACGCAGTATTTT. Its translation is CASSLMGQLTDTQYF.

This clonotype has a handful of counts. This chain uses TRBV7-6 with TRBJ2-1; D possibly matches TRBD1 or TRBD2 (5 bases each). The DNA end lines up better with TRBJ2-7; the J call may be wrong. This CDR3 has 14 amino acids. The germline V gene has CDR1 SGHVS and CDR2 FNYEAQ. In DNA, the CDR3 is TGTGCCAGCAGCTTAGGGGGGACGTTCAATGAGCAGTACTTC. Amino acid sequence: CASSLGGTFNEQYF.

V usage is TRBV7-2 and J usage is TRBJ2-4; 8 bases match TRBD2. The CDR3 consists of 16 residues. Germline V gene lookup returns CDR1 SGHTA and CDR2 FQGNSA. V was pared by 5 bases and J by 9 bases, with 15 bases of the junction left unmatched. In DNA, the CDR3 is TGTGCCAGCAGCCAGGCCCCCGGCCGGGCGGGGGGCATTCAGTACTTC. This translates into CASSQAPGRAGGIQYF.

As for this clonotype: The conserved final phenylalanine or tryptophan is absent from the CDR3, which likely points to a read error. J is TRBJ2-5 and V is TRBV12-3 or TRBV12-4; 7 bases match TRBD2. V was pared by 10 bases and J by 0 bases, with 5 bases of the junction left unmatched. The length of the CDR3 is 13 residues. The CDR3 here is CATSLADQETQYL. The DNA for the CDR3 is TGTGCCACTTCCCTAGCGGACCAAGAGACCCAGTACTTA.

The chain links TRBV7-6 to TRBJ2-5; D call uncertain. The CDR3 is 12 amino acids. Trimming stripped 2 bases from V and 5 bases from J, with 6 bases between. The V gene's germline CDR1 is SGHVS and CDR2 FNYEAQ. The CDR3 DNA reads as TGTGCCAGCAGCTTATCCAGGGAGACCCAGTACTTC. It yields the protein CASSLSRETQYF.

On this clonotype itself: The CDR3 carries no conserved terminal phenylalanine or tryptophan, so it likely arises from a read error. The DNA is left out, because the CDR3 cannot be placed on it with certainty; the CDR3 is given as TCRdb lists it. CDR3 sequence reads: CASSTEIARFS. The J gene is TRBJ2-5, the V gene TRBV7-2; the table gives TRBD1 as D, unverified against the DNA. Germline V gives CDR1 SGHTA, CDR2 FQGNSA. A total of 11 residues make up the CDR3, ends included.

The J gene is TRBJ2-5, the V gene TRBV7-7; tentatively, D is TRBD2 (5 bases). The DNA end lines up better with TRBJ2-7; the J call may be wrong. The germline V gene encodes CDR1 SSHAT and CDR2 FNYEAQ (reference sequence). CDR3 length equals 13 residues. The CDR3 DNA sequence: TGTGCCAGCAGCTGGGCTGAGGGCTACGAGCAGTACTTC. This translates into CASSWAEGYEQYF.

About this clonotype: With a much larger clone just one base away, this may be a read error. V gene TRBV7-2 combines with J gene TRBJ2-5; 9 bases match TRBD1. The tail of the sequence fits TRBJ2-7 better, so the J call may be wrong. There are 13 residues in the CDR3. The V gene's germline CDR1 is SGHTA and CDR2 FQGNSA. CDR3 loop: CTSSLGDRAEQYF. The CDR3 DNA follows: TGTACCAGCAGCTTAGGGGACAGGGCCGAGCAGTACTTC.

This clonotype was observed at least ten times. The chain recombines TRBV7-8 with TRBJ2-5, with 9 nucleotides matching TRBD2. The CDR3 loop spans 14 amino acids. The trim removed 1 base at V and 11 bases at J, leaving 8 bases unmatched. Germline V lookup: CDR1 SGHVS, CDR2 FQNEAQ. As DNA, the CDR3 is TGTGCCAGCAGCTTAGTTCAGCGGGAGGTTGAGCAGTACTTC. Amino acids: CASSLVQREVEQYF. Based on the CDR3 plus reference TRBV7-8 and TRBJ2-5, the full variable domain is GAGVSQSPRYKVAKRGQDVALRCDPISGHVSLFWYQQALGQGPEFLTYFQNEAQLDKSGLPSDRFFAERPEGSVSTLKIQRTQQEDSAVYLCASSLVQREVEQYFGPGTRLLVL.

This clonotype was recorded a few times. V and J are TRBV6-4 and TRBJ1-4; no clear D gene. In germline, CDR1 is MRHNA, CDR2 SNTAGT. The CDR3 covers 14 residues. V lost 3 bases, J lost 7 bases, and 12 bases lay in between. This CDR3 reads CASSEGFGSEKLFF. CDR3 bases: TGTGCCAGCAGTGAGGGCTTCGGGAGTGAAAAACTGTTTTTT.

V gene TRBV7-3 combines with J gene TRBJ2-5; 7 nucleotides line up with TRBD2. The CDR3 loop spans 14 amino acids. From germline, CDR1 is SGHTA and CDR2 FQGTGA. The CDR3, as DNA: TGTGCGGGCAGCGGGGCCGGGGACCGCTCCCGCCAGTACTTC. Translating it yields CAGSGAGDRSRQYF.

This clonotype was detected ten times or more. This chain joins TRBV7-9 and TRBJ2-1; D possibly corresponds to TRBD2 (6 bases). The CDR3 loop spans 15 amino acids. V gave up 7 bases and J gave up 6 bases, with 19 bases separating them. Germline CDR1 reads SEHNR; CDR2 reads FQNEAQ (reference sequence). CDR3 bases: TGTGCCAGCACTTCTAGCGATCTTGGTTCCAATGAGCAGTTCTTC. Amino acids: CASTSSDLGSNEQFF.

This clonotype was detected many times. The chain is built from TRBV7-2 and TRBJ2-5, with D unresolved. V was pared by 5 bases and J by 11 bases, with 18 bases between. Germline V gene sequence: CDR1 SGHTA, CDR2 FQGNSA. CDR3 length: 13 residues. CDR3 DNA: TGTGCCAGCAGCCCTGGATTAGCTCCTGAGCAGTACTTC. Translated: CASSPGLAPEQYF.

In its sample, this clonotype was seen many times. J is TRBJ2-3 and V is TRBV7-9, with TRBD1 matching over 8 bases. The V gene end was trimmed by 3 bases and the J gene end by 3 bases; junction bases not matched to a gene: 8. The CDR3 length is 16 residues. In germline, CDR1 is SEHNR, CDR2 FQNEAQ (reference sequence). CDR3 in amino acids: CASSFGSRGRTDTQYF. DNA of the CDR3: TGTGCCAGCAGCTTCGGCTCCAGGGGGCGAACAGATACGCAGTATTTT. Complete variable domain (other parts from reference TRBV7-9 and TRBJ2-3): DTGVSQNPRHKITKRGQNVTFRCDPISEHNRLYWYRQTLGQGPEFLTYFQNEAQLEKSRLLSDRFSAERPKGSFSTLEIQRTEQGDSAMYLCASSFGSRGRTDTQYFGPGTRLTVL.

This clonotype is medium-sized within its sample. The chain employs TRBV25-1 and TRBJ2-5, with D possibly matching TRBD2 (7 bases). CDR3 length: 14 amino acids. Germline CDR1 and CDR2: MGHDK and SYGVNS. Trimming took 5 bases from V and 5 from J, leaving 15 bases between them. CDR3 coding DNA: TGTGCCAGCAGTATAAGGGGGGGCGAGGAGACCCAGTACTTC. Residues: CASSIRGGEETQYF.

This clonotype is medium-sized (0.01 to 0.1%) by share. The gene calls are TRBV7-3 and TRBJ2-1; TRBD2 is a possible D gene (5 bases). Trimming pared 5 bases from V and 6 bases from J, leaving 17 bases between. The germline V gene has CDR1 SGHTA and CDR2 FQGTGA. The CDR3 covers 15 residues. As DNA, the CDR3 is TGTGCCAGCAGCCCTTACCCTTGGACTCTCAATGAGCAGTTCTTC. It codes for CASSPYPWTLNEQFF.

This clonotype is judged medium-sized (0.01 to 0.1%). The chain uses TRBV7-3 and TRBJ2-1, with 9 bases aligning to TRBD2. The CDR3 is 18 amino acids. Germline V lookup: CDR1 SGHTA, CDR2 FQGTGA. V lost 2 bases to trimming and J lost 0 bases; unmatched junction nucleotides: 8. The CDR3 reads CASSLQSSGASSYNEQFF. The CDR3 nucleotides are TGTGCCAGCAGCTTACAGTCTAGCGGGGCGAGCTCCTACAATGAGCAGTTCTTC.

This clonotype has a count of ten or more. The gene calls are TRBV7-6 and TRBJ2-7; TRBD2 agrees at 11 bases. The germline CDR1 and CDR2 sequences are SGHVS and FNYEAQ. J gave up 3 bases and V 8 bases, and 6 bases lay outside the gene matches. This CDR3 has 14 amino acids. The CDR3 loop reads CASFGLAGFYEQYF. The CDR3 DNA is TGTGCCAGCTTTGGACTAGCGGGTTTCTACGAGCAGTACTTC.

The rearrangement links TRBV11-3 to TRBJ2-2; D could derive from TRBD1 or TRBD2 (6 bases each). This CDR3 region has 14 residues. V shed 5 bases and J shed 16 bases, with 23 bases lying between them. Germline CDR1 SGHNT, CDR2 YENEEA. The CDR3 DNA sequence: TGTGCCAGCAGCGGGGGGAGGAGCACAGGGACGCAGTTTTTT. Translated, it gives CASSGGRSTGTQFF.